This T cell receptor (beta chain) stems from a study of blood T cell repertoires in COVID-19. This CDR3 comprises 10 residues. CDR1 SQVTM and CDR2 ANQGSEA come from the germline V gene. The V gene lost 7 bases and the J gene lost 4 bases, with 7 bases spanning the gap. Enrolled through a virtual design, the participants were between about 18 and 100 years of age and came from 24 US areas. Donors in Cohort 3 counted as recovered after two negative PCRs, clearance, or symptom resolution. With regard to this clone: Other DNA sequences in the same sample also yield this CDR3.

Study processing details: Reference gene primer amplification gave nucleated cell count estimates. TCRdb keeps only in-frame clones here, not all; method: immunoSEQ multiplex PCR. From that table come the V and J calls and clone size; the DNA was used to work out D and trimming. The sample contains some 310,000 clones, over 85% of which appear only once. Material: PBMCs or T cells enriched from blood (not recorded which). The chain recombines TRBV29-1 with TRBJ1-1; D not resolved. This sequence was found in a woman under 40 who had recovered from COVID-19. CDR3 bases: TGCAGCGCCCGGGGCACTGAAGCTTTCTTT. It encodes CSARGTEAFF.